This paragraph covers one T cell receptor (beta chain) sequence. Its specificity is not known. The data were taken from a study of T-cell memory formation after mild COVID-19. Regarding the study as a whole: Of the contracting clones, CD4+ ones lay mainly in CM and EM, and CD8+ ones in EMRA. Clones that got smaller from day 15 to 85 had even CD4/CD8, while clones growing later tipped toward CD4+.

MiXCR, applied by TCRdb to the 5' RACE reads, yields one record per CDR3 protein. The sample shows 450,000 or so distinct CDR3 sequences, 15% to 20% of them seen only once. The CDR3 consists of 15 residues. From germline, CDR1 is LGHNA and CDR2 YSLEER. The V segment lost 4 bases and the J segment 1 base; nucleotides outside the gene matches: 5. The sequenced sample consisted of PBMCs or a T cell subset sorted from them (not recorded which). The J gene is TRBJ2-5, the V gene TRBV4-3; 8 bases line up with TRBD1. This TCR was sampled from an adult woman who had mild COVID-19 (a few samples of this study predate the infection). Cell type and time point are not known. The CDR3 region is CASSPRTGSQETQYF. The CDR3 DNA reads TGCGCCAGCAGCCCTAGGACAGGGTCCCAAGAGACCCAGTACTTC.